The present entry profiles one TCR beta chain with its context. The entry originates in a study of shared clonotypes between healthy human individuals. V was cut by 3 bases and J by 6 bases, with 11 bases left in between. The CDR3 is 13 residues long. Looked up from germline, CDR1 is KGHSH and CDR2 is LQKENI. The method was immunoSEQ multiplex PCR; TCRdb's version includes in-frame clones alone and lacks a portion of them. The repertoire holds about 1.1 million clones, with 70% to 80% as singletons. The sequenced sample consisted of memory CD4+ T cells from PBMCs. This sample's subset: CD45RA-negative fraction. The chain links TRBV18 to TRBJ1-2; D not resolved. This clonotype was sampled from a man aged 18 to 30 in good health. Some clones in this sample may be carry-over from other donors' samples. The CDR3 loop is CASSPGRADGYTF. CDR3 in DNA: TGTGCCAGCTCACCCGGAAGGGCGGATGGCTACACCTTC.